Detailed here is one T cell receptor beta chain. This sample is part of a study of blood T cell repertoires in COVID-19. Study-wide background: Samples representing acute and convalescent COVID-19 were sourced from the United States, Italy and Spain. Nucleic acid was either cDNA or gDNA, and it came from T cells, B-cell-depleted T cells, or PBMCs.

Trimming at V came to 3 bases and at J to 8 bases, leaving 11 bases not matched to a gene. Germline values: CDR1 SGDLS, CDR2 YYNGEE. This CDR3 is 15 amino acids long. Authors' methods: Reference gene primer amplification in the assay estimated nucleated cell counts. Libraries were prepared by immunoSEQ multiplex PCR; TCRdb keeps only in-frame clonotypes and omits some of them. V and J calls and clone size are as listed in that table; D and trimming were resolved from the DNA. The sample lists about 160,000 clones, 85% to 90% occurring once. This clonotype originated in an elderly man with acute or convalescent COVID-19. Specimen: peripheral blood. The V call is TRBV9, the J call TRBJ2-1; TRBD2 matches 7 bases. Here the CDR3 DNA reads TGTGCCAGCAGCGCCGGACTAGTTGTTTCCGATGAGCAGTTCTTC. Residues: CASSAGLVVSDEQFF.